Shown below are 28 T cell receptor beta chains from a single sample sequenced in a study of response to subunit inactivated influenza vaccine. TCRdb redid the calling of the RT-PCR reads with MiXCR, one entry per CDR3 protein. The profile shows over 750,000 distinct CDR3 sequences, 21% of them singletons. This material consisted of PBMCs from blood, taken more than 4 days after vaccination. The receptor set was obtained from a man over 45 who received an inactivated influenza vaccine.

This clonotype was seen a few times. The gene calls are TRBV24-1 and TRBJ2-5; D gene ambiguous. V was clipped by 1 base and J by 6 bases, with 5 bases between them. This CDR3 is built from 12 residues. Germline CDR1 and CDR2: KGHDR and SFDVKD. CDR3 nucleotides: TGTGCCACCAGTGATTTCTATCAGACCCAGTACTTC. This translates into CATSDFYQTQYF.

There are a few counts of this clonotype. The chain links TRBV12-3 or TRBV12-4 to TRBJ1-1; 7 positions match TRBD1. The CDR3 sequence is 13 residues long. The V gene end was trimmed by 3 bases and the J gene end by 8 bases; junction bases not matched to a gene: 6. The CDR3 DNA is TGTGCCAGCAGTTTCTTCAGGGGGGAAGAAGCTTTCTTT. It yields the protein CASSFFRGEEAFF.

This sequence joins TRBV19 and TRBJ2-3; the D gene is possibly TRBD1 (5 bases). CDR3 length: 13 amino acids. Germline V gene lookup returns CDR1 LNHDA and CDR2 SQIVND (reference sequence). V shed 8 bases and J shed 5 bases, with 14 bases lying between them. CDR3 in DNA: TGTGCCAGTGCAAAGGGGTGGGGAGATACGCAGTATTTT. Translating gives CASAKGWGDTQYF.

V and J are TRBV7-2 and TRBJ2-1; 15 nucleotides line up with TRBD2. The CDR3 is 16 amino acids. V gave up 3 bases and J gave up 14 bases; unmatched junction bases: 11. Germline-derived CDR1 and CDR2 are SGHTA and FQGNSA. CDR3 residues: CASSFAGTSGGTLEFF. DNA for the CDR3: TGTGCCAGCAGCTTCGCCGGGACTAGCGGGGGGACCTTAGAGTTCTTC.

There are a few counts of this clonotype. CDR3 bases: TGCAGCGTTGCAGGGACTAGCGGGAGAGTGGGAGAGACCCAGTACTTC. Protein sequence: CSVAGTSGRVGETQYF. The chain employs TRBV29-1 and TRBJ2-5, with 14 bases that match TRBD2. V lost 4 bases, J lost 4 bases, and 8 bases stayed unmatched. The CDR3 sequence is 16 residues long. Germline V gene data show CDR1 as SQVTM and CDR2 as ANQGSEA.

This clonotype has ten or more counts. The chain combines TRBV29-1 with TRBJ2-4; TRBD1 might be the D (6 bases). The CDR3 covers 14 residues. Germline assignment: CDR1 SQVTM and CDR2 ANQGSEA. Trimming cost V 5 bases and J 3 bases, with 14 bases left between them. The CDR3 region is CSVSQGGGKNIQYF. The CDR3 nucleotides read TGCAGCGTTTCTCAAGGGGGTGGCAAAAACATTCAGTACTTC.

This clonotype was detected a few times. The chain is built from TRBV7-2 and TRBJ2-7; 7 bases agree with TRBD1. The CDR3 is 13 amino acids. Trimming cost V 5 bases and J 5 bases; bases outside gene matches: 6. Germline lookup yields CDR1 SGHTA and CDR2 FQGNSA. The CDR3 protein is CASSNRQGNEQYF. In DNA, the CDR3 is TGTGCCAGCAGCAACCGACAGGGAAACGAGCAGTACTTC.

The chain carries TRBV29-1 and TRBJ2-1, with 7 bases identical to TRBD1. The CDR3 is made up of 11 amino acids. Germline values: CDR1 SQVTM, CDR2 ANQGSEA. J lost 7 bases, V lost 7 bases, and 4 bases had no gene match. In DNA, the CDR3 is TGCAGCGGGGACAGTCTGAATGAGCAGTTCTTC. Amino acids: CSGDSLNEQFF.

The chain employs TRBV12-3 or TRBV12-4 and TRBJ2-2; D not certain. V was clipped by 6 bases and J by 1 base, with 9 bases between them. The CDR3 runs 14 residues. CDR3 nucleotide sequence: TGTGCCAGCAGCCGATATAGGAACACCGGGGAGCTGTTTTTT. This translates into CASSRYRNTGELFF.

The chain uses TRBV5-6 and TRBJ2-2; D might be TRBD1 (6 bases). CDR1 and CDR2 from the germline V gene are SGHDT and YYEEEE. Trimming stripped 0 bases from V and 2 bases from J, with 11 bases between. This CDR3 region has 16 residues. CDR3 coding DNA: TGTGCCAGCAGCTTGGGGGGGACACGAAACACCGGGGAGCTGTTTTTT. Protein product: CASSLGGTRNTGELFF.

This clonotype was observed at least ten times. The rearrangement links TRBV12-3 or TRBV12-4 to TRBJ1-6, with D unclear. V lost 0 bases and J lost 5, with 5 bases in between. This CDR3 region has 14 residues. The CDR3 nucleotides are TGTGCCAGCAGTTTAGCGGGAAATAATTCACCCCTCCACTTT. Protein: CASSLAGNNSPLHF.

The rearrangement links TRBV12-3 or TRBV12-4 to TRBJ1-5; no clear D gene. V dropped 6 bases and J dropped 0 bases, with 12 bases sitting between them. CDR3 length equals 15 residues. The CDR3 loop reads CASSLASYSNQPQHF. CDR3 nucleotides: TGTGCCAGCAGCCTAGCCAGCTATAGCAATCAGCCCCAGCATTTT.

The chain links TRBV4-2 to TRBJ2-1, with D possibly being TRBD1 or TRBD2 (6 bases each). V lost 1 base to trimming and J lost 6 bases, with 16 bases between them. The CDR3 contains 16 residues. CDR1 and CDR2 from the germline V gene are LGHNA and YNFKEQ. The CDR3 DNA is TGTGCCAGCAGCCAAGCTAGAGGGGGGTATTTCAATGAGCAGTTCTTC. It yields the protein CASSQARGGYFNEQFF.

The chain is built from TRBV4-2 and TRBJ2-7; 12 bases agree with TRBD2. The CDR3 has 17 amino acids. V lost 0 bases, J lost 4 bases, and 7 bases stayed unmatched. Germline V gene sequence: CDR1 LGHNA, CDR2 YNFKEQ. The chain's CDR3 is CASSQDRRTSGTYEQYF. The CDR3 DNA is TGTGCCAGCAGCCAAGATCGAAGGACTAGCGGGACTTACGAGCAGTACTTC.

This clonotype was detected many times. The V call is TRBV12-3 or TRBV12-4, the J call TRBJ2-1; 11 bases fit TRBD2. The CDR3 consists of 15 residues. V lost 5 bases and J lost 4; bases outside the gene matches: 4. CDR3 DNA: TGTGCCAGCAGTCAGACTAGCGGGGCTTACAATGAGCAGTTCTTC. This sequence encodes CASSQTSGAYNEQFF.

This clonotype was picked up a small number of times. The chain links TRBV9 to TRBJ2-5; D gene unclear. The CDR3 spans 14 residues. V shed 0 bases and J shed 0 bases, with 6 bases lying between them. The germline gives CDR1 SGDLS, CDR2 YYNGEE. The CDR3 DNA sequence: TGTGCCAGCAGCGTAGCGGGTTACCAAGAGACCCAGTACTTC. Its translation: CASSVAGYQETQYF.

This clonotype has more than one count but fewer than ten. The rearrangement joins TRBV7-8 to TRBJ2-3; TRBD2 agrees at 8 bases. CDR1 SGHVS and CDR2 FQNEAQ come from the germline V gene. V dropped 5 bases and J dropped 1; count of bases not matched to a gene: 8. This CDR3 comprises 16 residues. CDR3 residues: CASSPGMTSGTDTQYF. CDR3 nucleotide sequence: TGTGCCAGCAGCCCAGGGATGACTAGCGGCACAGATACGCAGTATTTT.

The chain recombines TRBV7-6 with TRBJ2-7; 8 bases fit TRBD2. The V gene's germline CDR1 is SGHVS and CDR2 FNYEAQ. The CDR3 has 15 residues. Trimming at V came to 5 bases and at J to 3 bases, leaving 9 bases not matched to a gene. The DNA for the CDR3 is TGTGCCAGCAGCCCGGTTGGGACTAGGGGCTACGAGCAGTACTTC. It yields the protein CASSPVGTRGYEQYF.

In this sample, this clonotype turned up a few times. The genes are TRBV6-2 or TRBV6-3 and TRBJ2-1, with D unresolved. Per germline, CDR1 MNHEY and CDR2 SVGEGT. This CDR3 region has 14 residues. Trimming removed 3 bases at V and 9 bases at J, with 15 bases between. The CDR3 DNA sequence: TGTGCCAGCAGTTATCAACACGCCCCTTCTGAGCAGTTCTTC. It specifies CASSYQHAPSEQFF.

The chain uses TRBV5-1 and TRBJ1-6; D is ambiguous. Germline assignment: CDR1 SGHRS and CDR2 YFSETQ. This CDR3 has 13 residues. V dropped 6 bases and J dropped 10 bases, with 14 bases sitting between them. CDR3 sequence (DNA): TGCGCCAGCAAGCAAGAAGGAGGCTCACCCCTCCACTTT. It codes for CASKQEGGSPLHF.

This clonotype has only one observation. This may be a read error: a much more frequent sequence differs by one nucleotide. The chain carries TRBV20-1 and TRBJ2-3; D not certain. The CDR3 totals 12 residues. The germline CDR1 and CDR2 sequences are DFQATT and SNEGSKA (reference sequence). CDR3 DNA sequence: TGCACTGCTAGTCCCAGCACAGATACGCAGTATTTT. Its protein is CTASPSTDTQYF.

V usage is TRBV7-2 and J usage is TRBJ2-1; TRBD1 matches at 9 bases. The CDR3 extends over 15 amino acids. J was trimmed by 8 bases and V by 2 bases; bases with no gene match: 7. The germline V gene has CDR1 SGHTA and CDR2 FQGNSA. The CDR3 protein is CASSLTGQGFYEQFF. CDR3 nucleotide sequence: TGTGCCAGCAGCTTAACGGGACAGGGTTTCTATGAGCAGTTCTTC.

The rearrangement links TRBV11-2 to TRBJ2-7, with 7 nucleotides matching TRBD1. The V gene end was trimmed by 4 bases and the J gene end by 7 bases; junction bases not matched to a gene: 13. Per the germline V gene, CDR1 is SGHAT and CDR2 is FQNNGV. The CDR3 covers 15 residues. The CDR3: CASSWGTANLQEQYF. The CDR3, as DNA: TGTGCCAGCAGCTGGGGGACAGCGAATCTACAAGAGCAGTACTTC.

The table lists this clonotype with a few counts. V and J are TRBV30 and TRBJ2-3, with TRBD1 matching over 7 bases. J gave up 6 bases and V 2 bases, and 5 bases lay outside the gene matches. This CDR3 contains 13 residues. Germline V gene sequence: CDR1 GTSNPN, CDR2 SVGIG (reference sequence). For the CDR3, the DNA is TGTGCCTGGAGTCAAATCAGGGGGGATACGCAGTATTTT. Translated, it gives CAWSQIRGDTQYF.

This clonotype came up a few times. The chain has TRBV20-1 and TRBJ2-1; 7 positions match TRBD2. The CDR3 contains 11 residues. Germline V gene data show CDR1 as DFQATT and CDR2 as SNEGSKA (reference sequence). V trimming: 3 bases; J trimming: 12 bases; junction bases outside the gene matches: 5. CDR3 residues: CSASRGSAQFF. CDR3 sequence (DNA): TGCAGTGCTAGCCGCGGGAGCGCGCAGTTCTTC.

This clonotype was picked up a small number of times. The V gene is TRBV15, the J gene TRBJ2-7, with TRBD1 matching 12 bases. Per the germline V gene, CDR1 is LNHNV and CDR2 is YYDKDF (reference sequence). V was clipped by 6 bases and J by 6 bases; unmatched bases: 3. This CDR3 has 13 residues. The CDR3 DNA sequence: TGTGCCACCAGGGGACAGGGGGCGGGCGAGCAGTACTTC. It translates to CATRGQGAGEQYF.

This sequence joins TRBV4-3 and TRBJ1-3, with TRBD1 identical over 7 bases. Trimming took 6 bases from V and 2 from J; bases not matched to a gene: 13. The CDR3 is made up of 17 amino acids. The germline V gene encodes CDR1 LGHNA and CDR2 YSLEER. The chain's CDR3 is CASRSGPTGLAGNTIYF. The CDR3 region has the DNA TGCGCCAGCAGGTCAGGGCCGACAGGGCTTGCTGGAAACACCATATATTTT.

This clonotype has a single count. One end of the junction is discordant with germline, which a read error may explain. The chain uses TRBV4-2 and TRBJ2-3; D remains unclear. This CDR3 is 14 amino acids long. Germline V CDR1 and CDR2: LGHNA, YNFKEQ. This CDR3 reads CASSQGRSTATQYF. The CDR3 DNA is TGTGCCAGCAGCCAAGGACGGAGCACAGCTACGCAGTATTTT.